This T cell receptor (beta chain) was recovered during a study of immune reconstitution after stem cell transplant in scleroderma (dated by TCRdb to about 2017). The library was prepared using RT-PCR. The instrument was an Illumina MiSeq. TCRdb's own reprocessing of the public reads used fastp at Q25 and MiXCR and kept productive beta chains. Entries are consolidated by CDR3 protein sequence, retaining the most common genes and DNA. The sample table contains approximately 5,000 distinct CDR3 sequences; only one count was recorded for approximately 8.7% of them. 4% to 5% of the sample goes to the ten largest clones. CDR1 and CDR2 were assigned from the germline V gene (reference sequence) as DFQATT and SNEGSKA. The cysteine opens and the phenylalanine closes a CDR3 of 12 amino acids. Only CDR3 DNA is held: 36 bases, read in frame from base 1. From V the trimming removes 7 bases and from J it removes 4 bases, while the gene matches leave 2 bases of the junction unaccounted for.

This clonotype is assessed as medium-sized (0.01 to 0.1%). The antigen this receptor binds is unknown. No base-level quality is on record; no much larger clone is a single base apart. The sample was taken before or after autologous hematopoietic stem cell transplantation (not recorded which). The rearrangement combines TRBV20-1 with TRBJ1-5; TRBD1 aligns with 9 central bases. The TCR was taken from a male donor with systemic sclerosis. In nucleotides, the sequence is TGCAGTGTAGGGACAGGGAATCAGCCCCAGCATTTT. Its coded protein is CSVGTGNQPQHF.